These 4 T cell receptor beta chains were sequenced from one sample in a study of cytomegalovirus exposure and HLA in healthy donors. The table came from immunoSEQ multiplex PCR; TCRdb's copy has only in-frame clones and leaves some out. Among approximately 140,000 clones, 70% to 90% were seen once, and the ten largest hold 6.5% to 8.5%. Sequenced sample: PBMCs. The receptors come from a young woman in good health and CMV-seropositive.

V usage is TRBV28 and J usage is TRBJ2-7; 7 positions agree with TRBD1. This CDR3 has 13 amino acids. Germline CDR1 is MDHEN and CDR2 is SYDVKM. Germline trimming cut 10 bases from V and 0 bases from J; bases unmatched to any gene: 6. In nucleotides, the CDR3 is TGTGCCATCGCGACAGGGTCCTCCTACGAGCAGTACTTC. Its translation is CAIATGSSYEQYF.

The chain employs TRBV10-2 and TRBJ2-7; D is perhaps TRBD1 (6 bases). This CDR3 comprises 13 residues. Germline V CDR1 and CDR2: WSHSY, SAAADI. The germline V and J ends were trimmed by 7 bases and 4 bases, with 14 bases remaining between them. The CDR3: CASNWGPEYEQYF. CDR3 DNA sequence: TGCGCCAGCAATTGGGGGCCAGAGTACGAGCAGTACTTC.

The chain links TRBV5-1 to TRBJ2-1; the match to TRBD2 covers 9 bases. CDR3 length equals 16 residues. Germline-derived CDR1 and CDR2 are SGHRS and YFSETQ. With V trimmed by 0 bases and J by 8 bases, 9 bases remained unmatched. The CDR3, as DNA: TGCGCCAGCAGCTTGGGGTCTAGCGGGATAGGAGATGAGCAGTTCTTC. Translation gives CASSLGSSGIGDEQFF.

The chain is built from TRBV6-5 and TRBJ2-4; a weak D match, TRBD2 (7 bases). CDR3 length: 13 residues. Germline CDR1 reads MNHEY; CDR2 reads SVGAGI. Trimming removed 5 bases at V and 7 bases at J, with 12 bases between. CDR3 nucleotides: TGTGCCAGCAGTGCCCCGGGGGGCAACATTCAGTACTTC. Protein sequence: CASSAPGGNIQYF.